The 5 T cell receptor beta chains given below trace back to one sample, sequenced in a study of T cell repertoires in cytomegalovirus infection. From the reads, TCRdb called clonotypes with MiXCR, one entry per CDR3 protein. The table lists about 230,000 distinct CDR3 sequences, roughly 22% of them singletons. The sequencing sample was made of CD8+ T cells from PBMCs. The receptor source for this set is a human donor in good health (CMV status not recorded). Some clones in this sample may be carry-over from other donors' samples.

The rearrangement joins TRBV7-9 to TRBJ2-1; a weak D match, TRBD1 (7 bases). Trimming removed 4 bases from V and 3 bases from J, with 10 bases in between. Germline lookup yields CDR1 SEHNR and CDR2 FQNEAQ (reference sequence). The CDR3 has 14 amino acids. This CDR3 reads CASSYRGGYNEQFF. CDR3 nucleotide sequence: TGTGCCAGCAGCTACAGGGGAGGCTACAATGAGCAGTTCTTC.

This clonotype was recorded a few times. J is TRBJ1-2 and V is TRBV7-8; tentative D call: TRBD1 (6 bases). With 1 base removed from V and 7 bases from J, the gap between germline ends came to 13 bases. Germline CDR1 SGHVS, CDR2 FQNEAQ. The CDR3 runs 14 residues. CDR3 loop: CASSLGPGEAGYTF. As DNA, the CDR3 is TGTGCCAGCAGCTTAGGGCCAGGGGAGGCTGGCTACACCTTC. The complete variable domain, with remaining parts taken from reference TRBV7-8 and TRBJ1-2, reads GAGVSQSPRYKVAKRGQDVALRCDPISGHVSLFWYQQALGQGPEFLTYFQNEAQLDKSGLPSDRFFAERPEGSVSTLKIQRTQQEDSAVYLCASSLGPGEAGYTFGSGTRLTVV.

The genes are TRBV7-9 and TRBJ2-7; perhaps TRBD1 as D (5 bases). This CDR3 is 11 amino acids long. The ends were cut back, 5 bases at V and 4 bases at J, with 6 bases in the middle. Germline-derived CDR1 and CDR2 are SEHNR and FQNEAQ (reference sequence). The DNA for the CDR3 is TGTGCCAGCAGCAAGGGGTACGAGCAGTACTTC. It encodes CASSKGYEQYF.

This clonotype was observed a handful of times. The V and J genes are TRBV29-1 and TRBJ1-3; no clear D gene. Looked up from germline, CDR1 is SQVTM and CDR2 is ANQGSEA. This CDR3 is built from 13 residues. DNA for the CDR3: TGCGCAGCGTTTTATATCCCTGGAAACACCATATATTTT. This gives the protein CAAFYIPGNTIYF.

This chain connects TRBV2 to TRBJ2-4; weak D call: TRBD2 (6 bases). The CDR3 runs 15 residues. Germline CDR1 reads SNHLY; CDR2 reads FYNNEI. Between the trimmed V and J ends, which lost 11 bases and 1 base, there was a span of 18 bases. CDR3 nucleotide sequence: TGTGCCCGGGGAGGAATGAACTCGGCCAAAAACATTCAGTACTTC. Its translation: CARGGMNSAKNIQYF.